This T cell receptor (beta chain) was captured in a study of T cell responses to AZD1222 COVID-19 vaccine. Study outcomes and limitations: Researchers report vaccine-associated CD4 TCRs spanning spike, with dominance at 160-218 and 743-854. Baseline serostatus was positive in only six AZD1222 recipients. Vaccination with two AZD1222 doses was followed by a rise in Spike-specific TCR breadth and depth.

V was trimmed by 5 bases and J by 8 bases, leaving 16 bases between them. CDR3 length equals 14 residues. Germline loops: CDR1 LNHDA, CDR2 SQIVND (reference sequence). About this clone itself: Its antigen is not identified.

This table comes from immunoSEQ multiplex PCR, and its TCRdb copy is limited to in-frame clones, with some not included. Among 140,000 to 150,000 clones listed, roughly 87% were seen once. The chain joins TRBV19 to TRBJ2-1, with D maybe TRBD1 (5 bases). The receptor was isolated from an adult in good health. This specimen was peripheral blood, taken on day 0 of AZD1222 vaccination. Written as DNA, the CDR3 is TGTGCCAGTAGTGTCGGTAAAGGGGTCCATGAGCAGTTCTTC. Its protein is CASSVGKGVHEQFF.